A single T cell receptor beta chain is shown here with its context. Its antigen remains unidentified. TCRdb analysed the 5' RACE reads with MiXCR anew, one entry per CDR3 protein. The sample lists about 260,000 distinct CDR3 sequences; roughly 5.6% were seen once. This sample stems from a study of T cells after yellow fever vaccination. General study results and limits: Shared CD4/CD8 clonotypes were a small share, likely from convergent recombination.

V gave up 0 bases and J gave up 4 bases, with 13 bases separating them. CDR3 length equals 16 residues. CDR1 is LGHNA and CDR2 is YNFKEQ in the germline V gene. The chain joins TRBV4-2 to TRBJ1-5; possibly TRBD1 for D (5 bases). The TCR originated in a man aged 18 to 30 who received the YFV17D yellow fever vaccine. Sequencing used CD4+ T cells sorted from PBMCs, obtained on the day of the yellow fever booster vaccination. CDR3 in amino acids: CASSQEAGSLNQPQHF. The CDR3 coding sequence is TGTGCCAGCAGCCAAGAAGCAGGGTCCCTTAATCAGCCCCAGCATTTT.